Sequencing of this TCR beta chain was carried out in a study of Ad26.COV2.S vaccination and SARS-CoV-2 variants. The treatment was: approximately 18 received Ad26.COV2.S at low or high dose, single or two shots; 5 received placebo; per-sample allocation not given. Sampling was done on day 63 after the first vaccine or placebo injection. This CDR3 has 16 residues. CDR1 is LNHDA and CDR2 is SQIVND in the germline V gene (reference sequence). The J segment lost 7 bases and the V segment lost 4 bases, leaving 8 bases of the junction unmatched. Some clones are missing from TCRdb's copy, which holds only in-frame ones; the method was immunoSEQ multiplex PCR. The top ten hold about 3.4% of the sample, which has approximately 350,000 clones, roughly 91% seen once.

This clonotype was sampled from a person aged 18 to 59 who received the Ad26.COV2.S COVID-19 vaccine or a placebo. The chain employs TRBV19 and TRBJ2-2, with TRBD1 matching over 11 bases. This sample comprised peripheral blood, obtained in a trial of Ad26.COV2.S vaccine versus placebo. CDR3 in DNA: TGTGCCAGTAGTACCAGGACAGGGGGCGCCGGCGGGGAGCTGTTTTTT. It codes for CASSTRTGGAGGELFF. The variable domain in full, completed from reference TRBV19 and TRBJ2-2, reads DGGITQSPKYLFRKEGQNVTLSCEQNLNHDAMYWYRQDPGQGLRLIYYSQIVNDFQKGDIAEGYSVSREKKESFPLTVTSAQKNPTAFYLCASSTRTGGAGGELFFGEGSRLTVL.